The 22 T cell receptor beta chains below come from one sample, sequenced in a study of OX40 agonist ivuxolimab in advanced cancers. The library was generated by the immunoSEQ multiplex PCR assay. This is the immuneACCESS table as TCRdb keeps it, with only in-frame sequences that have V and J called. A part of the clones is gone; compared with another copy, unresolved V genes explain less than half, and the rest is unexplained. Recorded for this sample are 50,000 or so clones; approximately 83% of them occurred a single time. The ten largest clones capture about 0.8% of the sample. The sequences come from CD4+ or CD8+ T cells sorted from blood, collected in a trial of the OX40 agonist ivuxolimab. Receptor source: an adult with an advanced solid tumor such as melanoma, head and neck, liver or kidney cancer.

The V gene is TRBV7-9, the J gene TRBJ2-5; no firm D call. Trimming shortened V by 2 bases and J by 5 bases, and 15 bases separated the two germline ends. The CDR3 has 15 amino acids. The germline gives CDR1 SEHNR, CDR2 FQNEAQ (reference sequence). CDR3 region: CASSLRAQERETQYF. CDR3 in DNA: TGTGCCAGCAGCTTACGGGCGCAGGAAAGGGAGACCCAGTACTTC.

The V call is TRBV5-1, the J call TRBJ2-3; TRBD2 matches at 11 bases. This CDR3 comprises 15 residues. V lost 3 bases to trimming and J lost 5 bases; unmatched junction nucleotides: 5. Germline CDR1 reads SGHRS; CDR2 reads YFSETQ. The CDR3 DNA reads TGCGCCAGCAGCTCGACTAGCGGGAATGTAGATACGCAGTATTTT. This codes for CASSSTSGNVDTQYF. Supplemented by reference TRBV5-1 and TRBJ2-3, the full variable domain reads KAGVTQTPRYLIKTRGQQVTLSCSPISGHRSVSWYQQTPGQGLQFLFEYFSETQRNKGNFPGRFSGRQFSNSRSEMNVSTLELGDSALYLCASSSTSGNVDTQYFGPGTRLTVL.

The chain carries TRBV30 and TRBJ1-5; 7 bases align to TRBD1. Losses at the gene ends were 1 base for V and 4 bases for J; bases not matched to a gene: 7. Germline values: CDR1 GTSNPN, CDR2 SVGIG (reference sequence). This CDR3 has 15 amino acids. CDR3 amino acids: CAWSELGQTNQPQHF. The DNA of the CDR3 is TGTGCCTGGAGTGAATTGGGACAGACAAATCAGCCCCAGCATTTT. Variable domain in full (rest from reference TRBV30 and TRBJ1-5): SQTIHQWPATLVQPVGSPLSLECTVEGTSNPNLYWYRQAAGRGLQLLFYSVGIGQISSEVPQNLSASRPQDRQFILSSKKLLLSDSGFYLCAWSELGQTNQPQHFGDGTRLSIL.

The chain recombines TRBV19 with TRBJ2-1, with no clear D. The CDR3 is made up of 15 amino acids. Trimming took 3 bases from V and 0 from J, leaving 9 bases between them. The germline V gene encodes CDR1 LNHDA and CDR2 SQIVND (reference sequence). CDR3 region: CASSMGKSSYNEQFF. DNA of the CDR3: TGTGCCAGTAGTATGGGTAAGAGCTCCTACAATGAGCAGTTCTTC.

This chain joins TRBV5-4 and TRBJ2-2; D is perhaps TRBD1 (5 bases). Germline values: CDR1 SGHNT, CDR2 YYREEE (reference sequence). Trimming took off 0 bases at V and 4 bases at J, with 7 bases between the two ends. The CDR3 sequence is 14 residues long. CDR3 DNA: TGTGCCAGCAGCTTGGGGGGCGGCACCGGGGAGCTGTTTTTT. Protein product: CASSLGGGTGELFF.

This clone was found once. The chain couples TRBV18 to TRBJ1-2; possibly TRBD1 for D (5 bases). Germline V CDR1 and CDR2: KGHSH, LQKENI. The CDR3 spans 13 residues. V lost 3 bases and J 1 base, leaving 6 bases between the germline ends. The CDR3 DNA is TGTGCCAGCTCACCCGACAGTAACTATGGCTACACCTTC. Its translation is CASSPDSNYGYTF.

The rearrangement joins TRBV6-5 to TRBJ1-5; perhaps TRBD1 as D (5 bases). The V and J ends lost 6 bases and 0 bases respectively, with 12 bases between them. CDR1 and CDR2 (germline): MNHEY, SVGAGI. The CDR3 is 15 residues long. CDR3 bases: TGTGCCAGCAGAAGGACACCTTATAGCAATCAGCCCCAGCATTTT. It specifies CASRRTPYSNQPQHF.

The DNA of the CDR3 is TGCGCCAGCATATACTTGACGGGGGGGCCCGCTGATACGCAGTATTTT. Translated: CASIYLTGGPADTQYF. The chain combines TRBV5-1 with TRBJ2-3; 8 nucleotides match TRBD2. From germline, CDR1 is SGHRS and CDR2 YFSETQ. There are 16 residues in the CDR3. The junction had 15 bases not matched to a gene; V was cut back by 6 bases and J by 6 bases.

The V and J genes are TRBV30 and TRBJ2-3; 11 bases agree with TRBD2. The trim removed 7 bases at V and 4 bases at J, leaving 1 base unmatched. CDR3 size: 12 residues. CDR1 and CDR2 from the germline V gene are GTSNPN and SVGIG (reference sequence). Here the CDR3 reads CALGLAADTQYF. For the CDR3, the DNA is TGTGCCTTGGGACTAGCGGCAGATACGCAGTATTTT. Full variable domain (rest looked up from reference TRBV30 and TRBJ2-3): SQTIHQWPATLVQPVGSPLSLECTVEGTSNPNLYWYRQAAGRGLQLLFYSVGIGQISSEVPQNLSASRPQDRQFILSSKKLLLSDSGFYLCALGLAADTQYFGPGTRLTVL.

This clone was counted a single time. The chain joins TRBV5-1 to TRBJ2-5; D possibly corresponds to TRBD1 (5 bases). V lost 2 bases and J lost 2, with 13 bases in between. CDR1 SGHRS and CDR2 YFSETQ come from the germline V gene. The CDR3 length is 15 residues. The CDR3 reads CASSFRSGIQETQYF. The DNA of the CDR3 is TGCGCCAGCAGCTTCAGGTCAGGGATACAAGAGACCCAGTACTTC.

This chain connects TRBV18 to TRBJ1-1; tentatively, D is TRBD1 (6 bases). Trimming took off 2 bases at V and 2 bases at J, with 15 bases between the two ends. The CDR3 has 16 residues. Germline CDR1 KGHSH, CDR2 LQKENI. CDR3 sequence: CASSPSSQGFNTEAFF. The CDR3 nucleotides read TGTGCCAGCTCACCATCGTCCCAGGGGTTTAACACTGAAGCTTTCTTT.

This clone was counted a single time. The V gene is TRBV5-1, the J gene TRBJ1-1, with a tentative D call TRBD1 (6 bases). The germline V gene has CDR1 SGHRS and CDR2 YFSETQ. CDR3 length equals 15 residues. Trimming removed 0 bases at V and 0 bases at J, with 9 bases between. The CDR3 loop reads CASSLDGGLNTEAFF. In nucleotides, the CDR3 is TGCGCCAGCAGCTTGGATGGGGGGCTGAACACTGAAGCTTTCTTT.

V usage is TRBV7-6 and J usage is TRBJ2-1; no clear D. The CDR3 has 13 amino acids. Trimming took 1 base from V and 6 from J, leaving 7 bases between them. Germline lookup yields CDR1 SGHVS and CDR2 FNYEAQ. CDR3 sequence: CASSLGAPNEQFF. CDR3 nucleotides: TGTGCCAGCAGCTTAGGGGCCCCCAATGAGCAGTTCTTC. Variable domain in full (rest from reference TRBV7-6 and TRBJ2-1): GAGVSQSPRYKVTKRGQDVALRCDPISGHVSLYWYRQALGQGPEFLTYFNYEAQQDKSGLPNDRFSAERPEGSISTLTIQRTEQRDSAMYRCASSLGAPNEQFFGPGTRLTVL.

The chain links TRBV7-2 to TRBJ1-5; D call uncertain. V was clipped by 0 bases and J by 8 bases, with 14 bases between them. Germline V CDR1 and CDR2: SGHTA, FQGNSA. This CDR3 region has 15 residues. CDR3 region: CASSLAGSPQEPQHF. The CDR3 DNA is TGTGCCAGCAGCTTAGCCGGCAGTCCCCAGGAGCCCCAGCATTTT.

The V call is TRBV15, the J call TRBJ1-1, with D unresolved. The germline V gene encodes CDR1 LNHNV and CDR2 YYDKDF (reference sequence). The length of the CDR3 is 14 residues. V was pared by 2 bases and J by 1 base, with 8 bases between. Here the CDR3 reads CATSRTSRNTEAFF. CDR3 nucleotide sequence: TGTGCCACCAGCAGAACCTCGCGGAACACTGAAGCTTTCTTT.

This CDR3 reads CASSEATFGFSGNTIYF. As DNA, the CDR3 is TGTGCCAGCAGTGAAGCGACTTTCGGGTTCTCTGGAAACACCATATATTTT. V gene TRBV2 combines with J gene TRBJ1-3; D remains ambiguous. The germline V and J ends were trimmed by 0 bases and 0 bases, with 12 bases remaining between them. The CDR3 has 17 residues. Germline lookup yields CDR1 SNHLY and CDR2 FYNNEI.

This chain joins TRBV5-5 and TRBJ2-1, with a possible D match to TRBD1 (6 bases). Trimming stripped 1 base from V and 9 bases from J, with 20 bases between. The CDR3 extends over 16 amino acids. Germline V gene sequence: CDR1 SGHKS, CDR2 YYEKEE (reference sequence). In DNA form, the CDR3 reads TGTGCCAGCAGCTTGACCGGGACACCTCCCCCTGGTGAGCAGTTCTTC. It yields the protein CASSLTGTPPPGEQFF.

This chain links TRBV5-1 with TRBJ1-3; D not certain. In germline, CDR1 is SGHRS, CDR2 YFSETQ. V was trimmed by 0 bases and J by 2 bases, leaving 6 bases between them. The CDR3 length is 14 residues. The CDR3 sequence: CASSLGVTGNTIYF. CDR3 sequence (DNA): TGCGCCAGCAGCTTGGGAGTAACTGGAAACACCATATATTTT.

The rearrangement uses TRBV14 and TRBJ2-5, with 7 bases fitting TRBD1. The J segment lost 3 bases and the V segment lost 3 bases, leaving 4 bases of the junction unmatched. This CDR3 is 14 amino acids long. The germline gives CDR1 SGHDN, CDR2 FVKESK. The CDR3 DNA follows: TGTGCCAGCAGCCATTTAGGACAGGAAGAGACCCAGTACTTC. Protein product: CASSHLGQEETQYF. Based on the CDR3 plus reference TRBV14 and TRBJ2-5, the full variable domain is EAGVTQFPSHSVIEKGQTVTLRCDPISGHDNLYWYRRVMGKEIKFLLHFVKESKQDESGMPNNRFLAERTGGTYSTLKVQPAELEDSGVYFCASSHLGQEETQYFGPGTRLLVL.

The chain is built from TRBV7-2 and TRBJ1-5; no reliable D call. CDR3 length equals 15 residues. V shed 3 bases and J shed 0 bases, with 9 bases lying between them. Germline CDR1 is SGHTA and CDR2 is FQGNSA. For the CDR3, the DNA is TGTGCCAGCAGCTTTACAGCCCTTAGCAATCAGCCCCAGCATTTT. Residues: CASSFTALSNQPQHF.

This chain connects TRBV28 to TRBJ1-2; D unresolved. The V end was cut by 5 bases, the J end by 3 bases, with 7 bases between. The CDR3 has 12 residues. The germline gives CDR1 MDHEN, CDR2 SYDVKM. CDR3 bases: TGTGCCAGCAGTCCAGGAGACTATGGCTACACCTTC. Amino acids: CASSPGDYGYTF.

The chain uses TRBV6-1 and TRBJ2-7; 10 bases are shared with TRBD1. The germline V gene has CDR1 MNHNS and CDR2 SASEGT. Germline trimming cut 4 bases from V and 0 bases from J; bases unmatched to any gene: 9. CDR3 size: 17 residues. CDR3 loop: CASSGPGQGSLSYEQYF. The CDR3 nucleotides read TGTGCCAGCAGTGGACCGGGACAGGGGTCTCTCTCCTACGAGCAGTACTTC.